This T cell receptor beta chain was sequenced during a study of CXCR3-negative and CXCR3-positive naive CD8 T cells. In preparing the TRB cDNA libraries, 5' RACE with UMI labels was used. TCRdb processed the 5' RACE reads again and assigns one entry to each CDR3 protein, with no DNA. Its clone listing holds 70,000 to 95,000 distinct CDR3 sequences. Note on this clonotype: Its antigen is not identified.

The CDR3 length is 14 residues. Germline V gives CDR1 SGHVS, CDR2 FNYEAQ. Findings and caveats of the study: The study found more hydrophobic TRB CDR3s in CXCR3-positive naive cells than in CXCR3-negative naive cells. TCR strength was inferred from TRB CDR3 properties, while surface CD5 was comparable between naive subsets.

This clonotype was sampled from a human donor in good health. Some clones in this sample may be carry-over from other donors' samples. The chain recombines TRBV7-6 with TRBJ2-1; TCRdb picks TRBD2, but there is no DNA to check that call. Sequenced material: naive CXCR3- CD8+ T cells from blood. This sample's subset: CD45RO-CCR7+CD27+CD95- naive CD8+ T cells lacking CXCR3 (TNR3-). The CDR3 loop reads CASSIAGTRDEQFF.